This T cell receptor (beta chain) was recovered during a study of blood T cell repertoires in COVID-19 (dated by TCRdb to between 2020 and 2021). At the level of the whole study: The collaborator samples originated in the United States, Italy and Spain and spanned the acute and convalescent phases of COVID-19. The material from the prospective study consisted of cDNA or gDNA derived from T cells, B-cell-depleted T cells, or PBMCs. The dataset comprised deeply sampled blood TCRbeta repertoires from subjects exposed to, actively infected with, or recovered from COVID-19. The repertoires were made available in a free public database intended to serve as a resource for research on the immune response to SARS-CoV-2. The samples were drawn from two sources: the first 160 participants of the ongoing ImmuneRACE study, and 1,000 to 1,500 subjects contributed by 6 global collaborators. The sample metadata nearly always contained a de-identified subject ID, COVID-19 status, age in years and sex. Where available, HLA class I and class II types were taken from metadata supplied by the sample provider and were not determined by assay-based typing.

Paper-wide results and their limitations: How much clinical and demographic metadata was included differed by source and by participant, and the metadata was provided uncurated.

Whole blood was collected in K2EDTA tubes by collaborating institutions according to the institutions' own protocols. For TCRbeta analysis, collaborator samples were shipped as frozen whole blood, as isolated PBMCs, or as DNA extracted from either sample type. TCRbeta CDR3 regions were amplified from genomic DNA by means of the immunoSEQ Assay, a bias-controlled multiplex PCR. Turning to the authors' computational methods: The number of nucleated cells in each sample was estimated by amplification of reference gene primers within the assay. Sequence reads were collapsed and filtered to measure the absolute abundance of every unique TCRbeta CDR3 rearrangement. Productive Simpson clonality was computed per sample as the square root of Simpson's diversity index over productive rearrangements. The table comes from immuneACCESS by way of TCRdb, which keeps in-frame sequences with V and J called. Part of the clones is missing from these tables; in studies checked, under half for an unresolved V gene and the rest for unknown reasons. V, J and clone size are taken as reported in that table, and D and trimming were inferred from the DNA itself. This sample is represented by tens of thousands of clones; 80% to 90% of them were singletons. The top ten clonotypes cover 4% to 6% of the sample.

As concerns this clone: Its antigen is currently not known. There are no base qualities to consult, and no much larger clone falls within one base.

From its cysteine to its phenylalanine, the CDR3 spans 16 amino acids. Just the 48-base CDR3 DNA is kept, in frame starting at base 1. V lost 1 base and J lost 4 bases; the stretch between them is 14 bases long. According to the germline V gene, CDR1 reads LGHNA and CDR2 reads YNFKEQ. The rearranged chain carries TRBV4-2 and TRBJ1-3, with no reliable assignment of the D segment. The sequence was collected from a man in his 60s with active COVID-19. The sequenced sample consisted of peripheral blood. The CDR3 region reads CASSQVQAGPGNTIYF. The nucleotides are TGTGCCAGCAGCCAAGTGCAGGCCGGTCCCGGAAACACCATATATTTT.